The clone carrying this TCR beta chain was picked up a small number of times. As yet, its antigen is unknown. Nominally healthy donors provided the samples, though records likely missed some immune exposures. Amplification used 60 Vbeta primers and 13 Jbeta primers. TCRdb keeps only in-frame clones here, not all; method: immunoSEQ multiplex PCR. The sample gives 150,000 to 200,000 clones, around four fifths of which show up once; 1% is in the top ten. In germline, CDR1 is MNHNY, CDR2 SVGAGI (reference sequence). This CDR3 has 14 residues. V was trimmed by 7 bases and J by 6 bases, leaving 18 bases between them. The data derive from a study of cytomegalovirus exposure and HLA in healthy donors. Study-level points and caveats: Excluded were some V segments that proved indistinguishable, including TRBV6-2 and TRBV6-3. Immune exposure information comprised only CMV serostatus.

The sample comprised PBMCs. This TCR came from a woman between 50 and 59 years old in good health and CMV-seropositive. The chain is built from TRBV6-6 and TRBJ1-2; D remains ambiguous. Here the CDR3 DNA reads TGTGCCAGCAACTTACGCGGGGTTGAGAATGGCTACACCTTC. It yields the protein CASNLRGVENGYTF.